A single TCR beta chain is shown here with its context. This sample was included in a study of T cells in tuberculosis. Study in general: T cells were selected with CD1B tetramers loaded with glucose monomycolate. Findings and caveats of the study: Some low-affinity tetramer-binding T cells may be absent from this sample.

This table comes from immunoSEQ multiplex PCR, and its TCRdb copy is limited to in-frame clones, with some not included. Among roughly 59,000 clones listed, about four fifths were seen once. Cells were sorted from thawed PBMC rested overnight and stained with GMM-loaded CD1B tetramer, viability dye and anti-CD3. The CD1B tetramers carried C32 glucose monomycolate purified from Rhodococcus equi. PBMC for tetramer sorting were first depleted of CD14-expressing monocytes. Tetramer-negative cells, roughly 97,000 per donor, were also sorted. Per germline, CDR1 MNHNS and CDR2 SASEGT. The V gene end was trimmed by 4 bases and the J gene end by 10 bases; junction bases not matched to a gene: 5. The CDR3 covers 15 residues.

Sequenced input: CD1b-GMM tetramer-negative cells sorted from PBMCs. The receptor comes from an adult woman with latent tuberculosis. J is TRBJ2-1 and V is TRBV6-1, with 15 bases lining up with TRBD2. Written as DNA, the CDR3 is TGTGCCAGCAGTGGGGGACTAGCGGGAGGTAAGGAGCAGTTCTTC. This gives the protein CASSGGLAGGKEQFF.